The 30 T cell receptor beta chains below come from one sample, sequenced in a study of blood T cell repertoires in COVID-19. The assay was immunoSEQ multiplex PCR, and TCRdb's table has in-frame clones only and misses some. The data contain about 300,000 clones, around 85% of them singletons. The sample was PBMCs or T cells enriched from blood (not recorded which). All receptors derive from a man aged 25-45 years who had recovered from COVID-19.

The chain carries TRBV11-2 and TRBJ2-7, with TRBD1 matching over 7 bases. The CDR3 is 12 amino acids. The germline V gene encodes CDR1 SGHAT and CDR2 FQNNGV. The V segment lost 5 bases and the J segment 4 bases; nucleotides outside the gene matches: 2. DNA of the CDR3: TGTGCCAGCAGCAGACAGGGTTACGAGCAGTACTTC. This codes for CASSRQGYEQYF.

The chain carries TRBV7-9 and TRBJ1-1, with unresolved D. The germline V and J ends were trimmed by 8 bases and 2 bases, with 18 bases remaining between them. Per germline, CDR1 SEHNR and CDR2 FQNEAQ (reference sequence). The CDR3 runs to 15 residues. The CDR3 nucleotides read TGTGCCAGCCGCCCCTCACAGATAATAAACACTGAAGCTTTCTTT. This codes for CASRPSQIINTEAFF.

CDR3 nucleotides: TGTGCCAGCAGCGTAGAGAGTTCTGGAAACACCATATATTTT. Amino acids: CASSVESSGNTIYF. The chain couples TRBV9 to TRBJ1-3; D remains ambiguous. The V end lost 0 bases, the J end lost 1 base, and 5 bases lay between the germline ends. Germline loops: CDR1 SGDLS, CDR2 YYNGEE. This CDR3 spans 14 amino acids. The variable domain in full, completed from reference TRBV9 and TRBJ1-3, reads DSGVTQTPKHLITATGQRVTLRCSPRSGDLSVYWYQQSLDQGLQFLIQYYNGEERAKGNILERFSAQQFPDLHSELNLSSLELGDSALYFCASSVESSGNTIYFGEGSWLTVV.

A single count supports this clone. The chain is built from TRBV4-2 and TRBJ2-4, with no clear D. V was pared by 3 bases and J by 1 base, with 13 bases between. Germline CDR1 LGHNA, CDR2 YNFKEQ. The CDR3 is 16 residues long. CDR3 sequence reads: CASSQTSSLAKNIQYF. The CDR3 DNA sequence: TGTGCCAGCAGCCAGACATCTTCCCTCGCCAAAAACATTCAGTACTTC.

The chain employs TRBV27 and TRBJ1-1; the D is unclear. CDR1 and CDR2 from the germline V gene are MNHEY and SMNVEV (reference sequence). CDR3 length equals 13 residues. V lost 3 bases to trimming and J lost 1 base, with 6 bases between them. The CDR3 nucleotides are TGTGCCAGCAGTTTTTCAGGGAACACTGAAGCTTTCTTT. This translates into CASSFSGNTEAFF.

The genes are TRBV30 and TRBJ1-1; D perhaps matches TRBD1 (6 bases). Germline V lookup: CDR1 GTSNPN, CDR2 SVGIG (reference sequence). This CDR3 spans 12 amino acids. V dropped 8 bases and J dropped 0 bases, with 10 bases sitting between them. CDR3 DNA: TGTGCCGGAGGACAGCTGAACACTGAAGCTTTCTTT. Protein: CAGGQLNTEAFF.

The rearrangement uses TRBV6-5 and TRBJ1-2; possible D gene TRBD1, 6 bases. This CDR3 comprises 13 residues. Trimming shortened V by 8 bases and J by 7 bases, and 17 bases separated the two germline ends. Germline values: CDR1 MNHEY, CDR2 SVGAGI. CDR3 DNA: TGTGCCAGCCATGCGGGGGCGGTAGGTGGCTACACCTTC. This codes for CASHAGAVGGYTF.

The genes are TRBV12-3 or TRBV12-4 and TRBJ1-1; 7 nucleotides align to TRBD1. The CDR3 is 13 amino acids. Trimming took 7 bases from V and 6 from J; bases not matched to a gene: 8. CDR3 sequence (DNA): TGTGCCAGCATCCTTACAGGGGAGGCTGAAGCTTTCTTT. As protein: CASILTGEAEAFF.

The chain is built from TRBV27 and TRBJ2-2; the match to TRBD2 covers 11 bases. The germline V gene has CDR1 MNHEY and CDR2 SMNVEV (reference sequence). The CDR3 is made up of 15 amino acids. V was pared by 7 bases and J by 6 bases, with 7 bases of the junction left unmatched. The CDR3 here is CASKSSGGAPGELFF. CDR3 DNA: TGTGCCAGCAAAAGTAGCGGGGGGGCCCCCGGGGAGCTGTTTTTT.

The chain has TRBV4-2 and TRBJ1-1; a possible D gene is TRBD1 (6 bases). Deletions cut 1 base from V and 1 base from J, with 10 bases between. The germline V gene has CDR1 LGHNA and CDR2 YNFKEQ. This CDR3 is built from 15 residues. In nucleotides, the CDR3 is TGTGCCAGCAGCCAAGGAGACAGGCCGAACACTGAAGCTTTCTTT. Translating it yields CASSQGDRPNTEAFF.

This chain connects TRBV5-6 to TRBJ1-2; perhaps TRBD1 as D (5 bases). This CDR3 comprises 12 residues. Germline V gene lookup returns CDR1 SGHDT and CDR2 YYEEEE. Trimming removed 5 bases from V and 5 bases from J, with 10 bases in between. The CDR3 nucleotides read TGTGCCAGCAGTTTTACAGGATATGGCTACACCTTC. Encoded protein: CASSFTGYGYTF.

The rearrangement joins TRBV10-2 to TRBJ1-2; possible D gene TRBD1, 5 bases. This CDR3 contains 13 residues. V lost 5 bases, J lost 4 bases, and 11 bases lay in between. CDR1 is WSHSY, CDR2 SAAADI, per germline. The CDR3 region has the DNA TGCGCCAGCAGTCCCACGGGGGGCTATGGCTACACCTTC. Protein product: CASSPTGGYGYTF.

This clone appeared once. V is TRBV19 and J is TRBJ2-7; the match to TRBD2 covers 9 bases. From germline, CDR1 is LNHDA and CDR2 SQIVND (reference sequence). CDR3 length: 15 amino acids. The V gene end was trimmed by 5 bases and the J gene end by 2 bases; junction bases not matched to a gene: 7. The CDR3 DNA reads as TGTGCCAGTAGTGAATCTAGCGGGGCGGCCTACGAGCAGTACTTC. Translating it yields CASSESSGAAYEQYF.

The chain uses TRBV5-4 and TRBJ1-2, with 9 positions matching TRBD1. Looked up from germline, CDR1 is SGHNT and CDR2 is YYREEE (reference sequence). The CDR3 totals 14 residues. Trimming at V came to 2 bases and at J to 4 bases, leaving 3 bases not matched to a gene. CDR3 loop: CASSLPGQGYGYTF. As DNA, the CDR3 is TGTGCCAGCAGCTTACCGGGACAGGGCTATGGCTACACCTTC.

V gene TRBV6-5 combines with J gene TRBJ2-5; 8 bases are shared with TRBD1. Unmatched junction bases numbered 7, after V lost 5 bases and J lost 5 bases. Looked up from germline, CDR1 is MNHEY and CDR2 is SVGAGI. The CDR3 loop spans 14 amino acids. The CDR3 bases are TGTGCCAGCAGTCGGACAGGGTCTTCCGAGACCCAGTACTTC. Amino acid sequence: CASSRTGSSETQYF.

The chain combines TRBV19 with TRBJ1-2; no reliable D call. The CDR3 contains 17 residues. CDR1 LNHDA and CDR2 SQIVND come from the germline V gene (reference sequence). Trimming pared 1 base from V and 7 bases from J, leaving 22 bases between. CDR3 DNA: TGTGCCAGTAGTATAGCCGCCAGTTTCGATAACAATTTTGGCTACACCTTC. Translated, it gives CASSIAASFDNNFGYTF.

A few counts support this clone. V usage is TRBV13 and J usage is TRBJ1-1; no definite D call. V shed 5 bases and J shed 4 bases, with 17 bases lying between them. The CDR3 spans 15 residues. CDR1 is PRHDT and CDR2 is FYEKMQ in the germline V gene (reference sequence). CDR3 in amino acids: CASSPRALGSTEAFF. The CDR3 DNA reads as TGTGCCAGCAGCCCCCGGGCTTTAGGGAGCACTGAAGCTTTCTTT.

The V gene is TRBV7-9, the J gene TRBJ1-3; the match to TRBD1 covers 8 bases. The V gene end was trimmed by 3 bases and the J gene end by 3 bases; junction bases not matched to a gene: 4. Germline V lookup: CDR1 SEHNR, CDR2 FQNEAQ (reference sequence). The CDR3 length is 15 residues. The CDR3 nucleotides are TGTGCCAGCAGCTTCGGACAGGGTGATGGAAACACCATATATTTT. It specifies CASSFGQGDGNTIYF.

CDR3 nucleotides: TGTGCCAGCTCACCCGGACAGGACCCCGCCTATGGCTACACCTTC. This gives the protein CASSPGQDPAYGYTF. The chain recombines TRBV18 with TRBJ1-2; TRBD1 aligns across 7 bases. The V and J ends lost 3 bases and 4 bases, in that order; junction bases with no gene match: 8. The CDR3 consists of 15 residues. Germline CDR1 reads KGHSH; CDR2 reads LQKENI.

The chain couples TRBV7-3 to TRBJ2-1; TRBD2 matches 7 bases. CDR1 and CDR2 from the germline V gene are SGHTA and FQGTGA. This CDR3 region has 18 residues. The V gene end was trimmed by 5 bases and the J gene end by 5 bases; junction bases not matched to a gene: 18. The CDR3 sequence is CASSRLPGASGTHNEQFF. Written as DNA, the CDR3 is TGTGCCAGCAGCCGTTTACCCGGGGCTAGCGGAACCCACAATGAGCAGTTCTTC.

This chain links TRBV4-2 with TRBJ2-7; 10 positions match TRBD2. The V gene's germline CDR1 is LGHNA and CDR2 YNFKEQ. J gave up 5 bases and V 0 bases, and 4 bases lay outside the gene matches. The CDR3 has 15 amino acids. This CDR3 is CASSQEAGGSDEQYF. The CDR3 nucleotides read TGTGCCAGCAGCCAAGAAGCGGGGGGGAGCGACGAGCAGTACTTC.

The chain combines TRBV7-9 with TRBJ2-1; the D gene is possibly TRBD2 (6 bases). V lost 4 bases, J lost 0 bases, and 13 bases lay in between. This CDR3 is 16 amino acids long. CDR1 SEHNR and CDR2 FQNEAQ come from the germline V gene (reference sequence). CDR3 sequence reads: CASSSRAGSSYNEQFF. For the CDR3, the DNA is TGTGCCAGCAGCTCACGGGCGGGGAGCTCCTACAATGAGCAGTTCTTC.

This chain joins TRBV11-1 and TRBJ1-1; TRBD1 is a possible D gene (5 bases). The V end lost 2 bases, the J end lost 4 bases, and 14 bases lay between the germline ends. Germline V gives CDR1 SGHAT, CDR2 FQDESV (reference sequence). The CDR3 consists of 15 residues. CDR3 amino acids: CASSLRGEAGTEAFF. The DNA of the CDR3 is TGTGCCAGCAGCTTAAGAGGGGAGGCGGGCACTGAAGCTTTCTTT.

The chain combines TRBV7-2 with TRBJ2-3, with a possible D match to TRBD1 (6 bases). Looked up from germline, CDR1 is SGHTA and CDR2 is FQGNSA. Trimming left V 5 bases short and J 0 bases short, with 15 bases between. This CDR3 contains 16 residues. CDR3 region: CASSLTGRTSTDTQYF. Written as DNA, the CDR3 is TGTGCCAGCAGCCTTACAGGGAGAACTAGCACAGATACGCAGTATTTT.

The chain is built from TRBV30 and TRBJ1-1; tentatively, D is TRBD1 (5 bases). Trimming cost V 4 bases and J 6 bases, with 15 bases left between them. This CDR3 is built from 13 residues. Germline assignment: CDR1 GTSNPN and CDR2 SVGIG (reference sequence). CDR3 loop: CAWKPSWGAEAFF. The CDR3 DNA is TGTGCCTGGAAACCTTCGTGGGGGGCTGAAGCTTTCTTT.

The chain has TRBV9 and TRBJ2-1, with 11 bases aligning to TRBD2. Unmatched junction bases numbered 6, after V lost 0 bases and J lost 7 bases. Per germline, CDR1 SGDLS and CDR2 YYNGEE. CDR3 size: 16 residues. CDR3 in amino acids: CASSVVGTSGSNEQFF. CDR3 DNA sequence: TGTGCCAGCAGCGTAGTGGGGACTAGCGGATCAAATGAGCAGTTCTTC.

This chain links TRBV6-2 or TRBV6-3 with TRBJ1-2; D is uncertain. Trimming took off 4 bases at V and 8 bases at J, with 11 bases between the two ends. The CDR3 sequence is 12 residues long. CDR1 and CDR2 from the germline V gene are MNHEY and SVGEGT. CDR3 in amino acids: CASSSIGGGYTF. The CDR3 nucleotides are TGTGCCAGCAGTTCCATTGGAGGGGGCTACACCTTC.

The V call is TRBV2, the J call TRBJ2-3; 7 bases match TRBD2. CDR3 length equals 15 residues. Germline V CDR1 and CDR2: SNHLY, FYNNEI. V lost 6 bases, J lost 0 bases, and 6 bases stayed unmatched. The CDR3 here is CASSTPSGSTDTQYF. The CDR3 DNA sequence: TGTGCCAGCAGCACCCCTAGCGGAAGCACAGATACGCAGTATTTT.

Comments on this clone: The sample contains more than one DNA sequence encoding this CDR3. V is TRBV2 and J is TRBJ1-4; 7 bases fit TRBD1. After removal of 5 bases from V and 1 base from J, the junction contained 1 base not matched to a gene. Germline V gene lookup returns CDR1 SNHLY and CDR2 FYNNEI. The CDR3 length is 14 residues. The CDR3 DNA is TGTGCCAGCAGTCGACAGGGAACTAATGAAAAACTGTTTTTT. Its protein product is CASSRQGTNEKLFF.

V usage is TRBV5-4 and J usage is TRBJ1-2; 9 bases are a match to TRBD1. CDR1 SGHNT and CDR2 YYREEE come from the germline V gene (reference sequence). This CDR3 comprises 17 residues. Trimming took 0 bases from V and 8 from J; bases not matched to a gene: 14. DNA of the CDR3: TGTGCCAGCAGCTTGGCGGTCGGCCTAACAGGGGGCAGAGGCTACACCTTC. It specifies CASSLAVGLTGGRGYTF.